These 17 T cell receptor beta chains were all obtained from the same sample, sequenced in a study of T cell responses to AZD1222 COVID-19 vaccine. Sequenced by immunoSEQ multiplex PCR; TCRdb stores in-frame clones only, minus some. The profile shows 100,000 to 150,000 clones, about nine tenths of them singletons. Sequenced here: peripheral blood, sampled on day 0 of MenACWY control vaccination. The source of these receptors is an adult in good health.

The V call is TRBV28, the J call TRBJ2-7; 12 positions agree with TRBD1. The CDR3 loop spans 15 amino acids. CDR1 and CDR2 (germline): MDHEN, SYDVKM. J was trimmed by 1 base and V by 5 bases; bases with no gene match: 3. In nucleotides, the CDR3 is TGTGCCAGCAGTGGGGACAGGGGGCAATCCTACGAGCAGTACGTC. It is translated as CASSGDRGQSYEQYV.

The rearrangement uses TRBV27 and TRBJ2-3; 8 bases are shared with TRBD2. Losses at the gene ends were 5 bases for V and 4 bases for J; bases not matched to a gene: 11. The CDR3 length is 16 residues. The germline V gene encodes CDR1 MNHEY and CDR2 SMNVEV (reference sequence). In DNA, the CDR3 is TGTGCCAGCAGTCAACCACCCGGGACTAGGCCAGATACGCAGTATTTT. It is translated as CASSQPPGTRPDTQYF.

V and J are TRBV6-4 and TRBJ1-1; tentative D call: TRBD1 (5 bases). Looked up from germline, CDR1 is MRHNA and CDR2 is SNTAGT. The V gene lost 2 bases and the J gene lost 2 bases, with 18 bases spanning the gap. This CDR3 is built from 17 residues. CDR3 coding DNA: TGTGCCAGCAGTGACGAGGGGTTGGTATGCCTCAACACTGAAGCTTTCTTT. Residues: CASSDEGLVCLNTEAFF.

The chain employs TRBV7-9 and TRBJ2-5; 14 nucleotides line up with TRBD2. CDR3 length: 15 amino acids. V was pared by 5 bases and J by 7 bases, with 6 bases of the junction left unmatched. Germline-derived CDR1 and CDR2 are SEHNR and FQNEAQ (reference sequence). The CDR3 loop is CASSLGLAGAGTQYF. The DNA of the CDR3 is TGTGCCAGCAGCCTGGGACTAGCGGGGGCCGGGACCCAGTACTTC.

CDR3 DNA: TGTGCCAGCTCACCGGGACGCGATCAGCCCCAGCATTTT. It is translated as CASSPGRDQPQHF. This rearrangement joins TRBV18 to TRBJ1-5; D might be TRBD1 (5 bases). This CDR3 is 13 amino acids long. V lost 3 bases, J lost 5 bases, and 8 bases lay in between. Germline-derived CDR1 and CDR2 are KGHSH and LQKENI. The variable domain in full, with the rest retrieved from reference TRBV18 and TRBJ1-5, is NAGVMQNPRHLVRRRGQEARLRCSPMKGHSHVYWYRQLPEEGLKFMVYLQKENIIDESGMPKERFSAEFPKEGPSILRIQQVVRGDSAAYFCASSPGRDQPQHFGDGTRLSIL.

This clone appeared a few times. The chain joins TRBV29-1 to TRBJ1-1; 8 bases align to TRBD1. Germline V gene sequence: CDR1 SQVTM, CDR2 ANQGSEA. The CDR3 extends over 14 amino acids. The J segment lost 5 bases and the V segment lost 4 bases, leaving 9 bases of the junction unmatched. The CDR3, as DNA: TGCAGCGTTGTTGCTGATCGACAGGGGACTGAAGCTTTCTTT. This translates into CSVVADRQGTEAFF.

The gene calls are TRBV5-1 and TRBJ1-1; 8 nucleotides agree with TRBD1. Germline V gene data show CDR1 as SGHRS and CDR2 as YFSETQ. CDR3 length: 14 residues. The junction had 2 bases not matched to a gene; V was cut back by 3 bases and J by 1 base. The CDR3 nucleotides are TGCGCCAGCAGCTCCGGGACAGGGAACACTGAAGCTTTCTTT. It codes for CASSSGTGNTEAFF.

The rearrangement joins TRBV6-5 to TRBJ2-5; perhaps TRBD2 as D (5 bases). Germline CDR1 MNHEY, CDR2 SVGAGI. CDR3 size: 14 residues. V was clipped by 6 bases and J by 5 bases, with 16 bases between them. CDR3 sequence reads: CASRNYEGLETQYF. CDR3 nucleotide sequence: TGTGCCAGCAGAAACTACGAGGGTTTGGAGACCCAGTACTTC.

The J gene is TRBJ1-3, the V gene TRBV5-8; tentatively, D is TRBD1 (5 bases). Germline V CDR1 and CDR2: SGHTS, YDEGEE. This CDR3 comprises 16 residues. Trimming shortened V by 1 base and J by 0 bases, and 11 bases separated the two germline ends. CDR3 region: CASSLPGRGSGNTIYF. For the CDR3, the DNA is TGTGCCAGCAGCTTGCCAGGAAGGGGCTCTGGAAACACCATATATTTT.

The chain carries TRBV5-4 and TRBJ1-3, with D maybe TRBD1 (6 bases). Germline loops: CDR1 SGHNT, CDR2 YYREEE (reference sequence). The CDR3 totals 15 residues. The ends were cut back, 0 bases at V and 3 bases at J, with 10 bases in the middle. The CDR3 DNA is TGTGCCAGCAGCTTGGGAGGGGGTAATGGAAACACCATATATTTT. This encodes CASSLGGGNGNTIYF. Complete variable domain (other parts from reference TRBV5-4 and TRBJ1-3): ETGVTQSPTHLIKTRGQQVTLRCSSQSGHNTVSWYQQALGQGPQFIFQYYREEENGRGNFPPRFSGLQFPNYSSELNVNALELDDSALYLCASSLGGGNGNTIYFGEGSWLTVV.

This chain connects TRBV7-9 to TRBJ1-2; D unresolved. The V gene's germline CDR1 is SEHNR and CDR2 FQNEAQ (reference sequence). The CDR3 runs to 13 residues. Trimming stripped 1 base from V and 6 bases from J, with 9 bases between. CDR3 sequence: CASSLERVDGYTF. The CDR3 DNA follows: TGTGCCAGCAGCTTAGAAAGGGTTGATGGCTACACCTTC.

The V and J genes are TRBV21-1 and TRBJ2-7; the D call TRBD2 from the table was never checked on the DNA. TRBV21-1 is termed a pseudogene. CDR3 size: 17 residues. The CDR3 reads CASSKDSGGAGSYEQYV. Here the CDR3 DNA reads TGTGCCAGCAGCAAAGATTCCGGGGGGGCTGGGTCCTACGAGCAGTACGTC.

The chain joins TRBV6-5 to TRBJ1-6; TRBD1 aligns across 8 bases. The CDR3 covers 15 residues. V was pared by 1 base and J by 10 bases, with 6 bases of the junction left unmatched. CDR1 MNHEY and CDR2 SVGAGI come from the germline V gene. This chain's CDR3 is CASSYYGQGGSPLHF. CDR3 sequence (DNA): TGTGCCAGCAGTTACTACGGACAGGGTGGATCACCCCTCCACTTT.

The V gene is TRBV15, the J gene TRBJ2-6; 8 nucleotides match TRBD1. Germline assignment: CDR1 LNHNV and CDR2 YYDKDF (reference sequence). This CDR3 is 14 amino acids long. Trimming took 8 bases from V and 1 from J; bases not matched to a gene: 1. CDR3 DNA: TGTGCCACCGGGGACAGGTCTGGGGCCAACGTCCTGACTTTC. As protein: CATGDRSGANVLTF.

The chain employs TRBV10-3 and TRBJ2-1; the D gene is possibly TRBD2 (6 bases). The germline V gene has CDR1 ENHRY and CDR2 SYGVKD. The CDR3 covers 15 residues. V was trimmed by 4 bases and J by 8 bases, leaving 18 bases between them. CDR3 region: CAISAGGRDLDEQFF. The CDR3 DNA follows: TGTGCCATCAGTGCCGGGGGACGGGATTTGGATGAGCAGTTCTTC.

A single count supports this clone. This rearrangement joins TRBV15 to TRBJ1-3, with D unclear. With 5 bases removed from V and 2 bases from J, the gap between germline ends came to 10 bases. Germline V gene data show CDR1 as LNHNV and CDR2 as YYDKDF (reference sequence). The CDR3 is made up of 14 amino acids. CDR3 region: CATSFDRTGNTIYF. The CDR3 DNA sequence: TGTGCCACCAGCTTTGACCGAACTGGAAACACCATATATTTT. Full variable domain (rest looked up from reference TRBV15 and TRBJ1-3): DAMVIQNPRYQVTQFGKPVTLSCSQTLNHNVMYWYQQKSSQAPKLLFHYYDKDFNNEADTPDNFQSRRPNTSFCFLDIRSPGLGDTAMYLCATSFDRTGNTIYFGEGSWLTVV.

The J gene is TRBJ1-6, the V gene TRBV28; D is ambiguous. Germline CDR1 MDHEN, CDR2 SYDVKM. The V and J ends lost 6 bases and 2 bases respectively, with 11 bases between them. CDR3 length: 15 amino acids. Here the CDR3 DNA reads TGTGCCAGCAGGTTCGGTCGGACCTATAATTCACCCCTCCACTTT. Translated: CASRFGRTYNSPLHF. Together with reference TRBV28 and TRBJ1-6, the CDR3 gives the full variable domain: DVKVTQSSRYLVKRTGEKVFLECVQDMDHENMFWYRQDPGLGLRLIYFSYDVKMKEKGDIPEGYSVSREKKERFSLILESASTNQTSMYLCASRFGRTYNSPLHFGNGTRLTVT.